This T cell receptor (beta chain) emerged from a study of cytomegalovirus exposure and HLA in healthy donors. Study-level information: Findings of an earlier analysis included about 120 million unique TCR beta sequences from 180 million or so T cells.

Whole-study findings and limits: An analysis that came later showed most CMV-associated TCR beta chains appearing HLA-restricted.

Trimming cost V 5 bases and J 2 bases; bases outside gene matches: 5. The CDR3 consists of 15 residues. Germline V gives CDR1 MNHEY, CDR2 SMNVEV (reference sequence). About this clone itself: What it binds is not known.

This PCR relied on a set of 60 Vbeta primers and 13 Jbeta primers. TCRdb's table, derived via immunoSEQ multiplex PCR, lists solely in-frame clones and lacks some. The table includes about 120,000 clones, 55% to 65% detected once. The clonotype was recovered from a woman aged 40 to 55 in good health and CMV-seropositive. Sequencing input: PBMCs. The chain couples TRBV27 to TRBJ1-5; 8 positions agree with TRBD1. For the CDR3, the DNA is TGTGCCAGCAGTCTCGGACAGGGAGGCAATCAGCCCCAGCATTTT. It translates to CASSLGQGGNQPQHF.